The rows below give T cell receptor beta chains drawn from one sample of a study of preoperative IRX-2 immunotherapy in early breast cancer. Profiled with immunoSEQ multiplex PCR; TCRdb holds only in-frame clones, not every one. The data show roughly 29,000 clones, with roughly 90% seen just once and roughly 10% held by the top ten. The sample was acquired from a patient treated with IRX-2 immunotherapy. Receptors originate from a human donor with breast cancer. Each CDR3 is given with its conserved first and last residue. Fields, in order: V gene, D gene, clone size, J gene, CDR3 length, CDR3 DNA, CDR3 protein. A D gene is named only where the DNA matches it firmly. Rows give clone size only sometimes, using once, few, many, or a class for an expanded clone.

TRBV30	NA	NA	TRBJ2-7	13	TGTGCCTGGAGTGCGTTTTGGGACAACGAGCAGTACTTC	CAWSAFWDNEQYF
TRBV5-4	NA	NA	TRBJ2-3	14	TGTGCCAGCAGCGGCGGTATTGGAACAGATACGCAGTATTTT	CASSGGIGTDTQYF
TRBV5-1	NA	NA	TRBJ2-7	14	TGCGCCAGCAGCTTGGCAGAGTGGGCAGTCGAGCAGTACTTC	CASSLAEWAVEQYF
TRBV6-1	NA	NA	TRBJ2-5	11	TGTGCCAGCACGACATGGGGGACCCAGTACTTC	CASTTWGTQYF
TRBV11-3	NA	NA	TRBJ2-7	13	TGTGCCAGCAGCTACAACAGGGACTACGAGCAGTACTTC	CASSYNRDYEQYF
TRBV6-6	TRBD1	NA	TRBJ2-7	15	TGTGCCAGCAGTTACTCGACAGGGTCGCACAGTGAGCAGTACTTC	CASSYSTGSHSEQYF
TRBV2	TRBD2	NA	TRBJ2-2	15	TGTGCCAGCAGTGATTTAGCGGGGTCAAGCGGGGAGCTGTTTTTT	CASSDLAGSSGELFF
TRBV5-1	TRBD2	few	TRBJ2-7	14	TGCGCCAGCAGCCCGGGGGGGAGCTCCTACGAGCAGTACTTC	CASSPGGSSYEQYF
TRBV5-8	NA	NA	TRBJ1-6	16	TGTGCCAGCAGCGGGGGGTTAGGAGCCGTTAATTCACCCCTCCACTTT	CASSGGLGAVNSPLHF
TRBV7-2	NA	few	TRBJ2-7	12	TGTGCCAGCAGCGTAAACACCTACGAGCAGTACTTC	CASSVNTYEQYF
TRBV5-6	TRBD1	NA	TRBJ2-7	13	TGTGCCAGCAGACACAGGACAGGGAACGAGCAGTACTTC	CASRHRTGNEQYF
TRBV9	TRBD1	NA	TRBJ1-6	20	TGTGCCAGCAGCACCCCCCGTGGGGACAGGCCAGACCGACGGAATTCACCCCTCCACTTT	CASSTPRGDRPDRRNSPLHF
TRBV5-1	NA	once	TRBJ1-1	15	TGCGCCAGCAGCTTGGAGGGGGGCCGGGGCACTGAAGCTTTCTTT	CASSLEGGRGTEAFF
TRBV12-5	TRBD2	once	TRBJ2-7	16	TGTGCTAGTGCCCTAACTAGCGGGTCGTCCTCCTACGAGCAGTACTTC	CASALTSGSSSYEQYF
TRBV7-2	NA	once	TRBJ2-4	13	TGTGCCAGCAGACCAGGGTCGGAGAACATTCAGTACTTC	CASRPGSENIQYF
TRBV15	NA	NA	TRBJ1-5	16	TGTGCCACCAGCAGTCCCGCGAGGGGAAACAGGCAGCCCCAGCATTTT	CATSSPARGNRQPQHF
TRBV10-2	NA	NA	TRBJ2-2	14	TGCGCCAGCAGTGCGGAGCGGTACACCGGGGAGCTGTTTTTT	CASSAERYTGELFF
TRBV7-2	TRBD1	NA	TRBJ1-5	15	TGTGCCAGCAGCCGGACAGGGGGTTACAATCAGCCCCAGCATTTT	CASSRTGGYNQPQHF
TRBV19	TRBD2	NA	TRBJ2-7	13	TGTGCCAGTAGTAGGACTAGCCAATACGAGCAGTACTTC	CASSRTSQYEQYF
TRBV20-1	NA	NA	TRBJ1-1	10	TGCAGTGTTCCGAACACTGAAGCTTTCTTT	CSVPNTEAFF
TRBV5-1	TRBD2	NA	TRBJ2-6	17	TGCGCCAGCAGCTTGGAAGCGGGGGCGTATGGGGCCAACGTCCTGACTTTC	CASSLEAGAYGANVLTF
TRBV7-9	TRBD1	NA	TRBJ2-1	16	TGTGCCAGCAGCAGCCGGGACAGGGGCCTTTACAATGAGCAGTTCTTC	CASSSRDRGLYNEQFF
TRBV11-3	NA	NA	TRBJ2-5	13	TGTGCCAGCAGCTTAGCGGGGAGCGAGACCCAGTACTTC	CASSLAGSETQYF
TRBV18	NA	NA	TRBJ1-5	15	TGTGCCAGCTCACCGGACAGCGAGCGCAATCAGCCCCAGCATTTT	CASSPDSERNQPQHF
TRBV5-1	TRBD2	NA	TRBJ2-3	14	TGCGCCAGCAGCTTGGCACGGGAGGCAGATACGCAGTATTTT	CASSLAREADTQYF
TRBV7-2	NA	NA	TRBJ2-7	13	TGTGCCAGCAGCTTATTCCGGGCCTACGAGCAGTACTTC	CASSLFRAYEQYF
TRBV11-2	TRBD2	NA	TRBJ2-5	14	TGTGCCAGCAGCTCGACTAGCGGACAAGAGACCCAGTACTTC	CASSSTSGQETQYF
TRBV7-2	NA	NA	TRBJ2-3	14	TGTGCCAGCAGCTTCAGGGTAACCACAGATACGCAGTATTTT	CASSFRVTTDTQYF
TRBV10-3	NA	NA	TRBJ1-5	16	TGTGCCACCGGGGACATGCTCCCAAACTCGAATCAGCCCCAGCATTTT	CATGDMLPNSNQPQHF
TRBV6-4	TRBD2	NA	TRBJ2-3	16	TGTGCCAGCAGTGACTCCCTAGCGGGAGTTGCAGATACGCAGTATTTT	CASSDSLAGVADTQYF
TRBV13	TRBD2	NA	TRBJ2-7	15	TGTGCCAGCAGCCTAGGCGGACTAGCGGCCTACGAGCAGTACTTC	CASSLGGLAAYEQYF
TRBV29-1	NA	NA	TRBJ1-1	14	TGCAGCGTTGAATGGGGGGCAGGGAACACTGAAGCTTTCTTT	CSVEWGAGNTEAFF
TRBV6-1	NA	NA	TRBJ1-6	14	TGTGCCAGCAGTGAACACTCCTATAATTCACCCCTCCACTTT	CASSEHSYNSPLHF
TRBV11-3	TRBD1	once	TRBJ2-5	15	TGTGCCAGCAGCTCGTCCGGGACAGGTGCCGAGACCCAGTACTTC	CASSSSGTGAETQYF
TRBV5-1	NA	once	TRBJ2-7	12	TGCGCCAGCAGCTTGTCTTTCTACGAGCAGTACTTC	CASSLSFYEQYF
TRBV29-1	NA	NA	TRBJ2-7	14	TGCAGCGTCGCCCGAAGGGCAGAAGGGAACGAGCAGTACTTC	CSVARRAEGNEQYF
TRBV13	NA	NA	TRBJ2-1	14	TGTGCCAGCACCCTCGACAGGTCCTACAATGAGCAGTTCTTC	CASTLDRSYNEQFF
TRBV6-1	NA	NA	TRBJ1-5	15	TGTGCCAGCGAAAAAGGGGAAATGGGCAATCAGCCCCAGCATTTT	CASEKGEMGNQPQHF
TRBV19	TRBD2	NA	TRBJ2-1	14	TGTGCCACCCGGGGGGGGCCCTCCTACAATGAGCAGTTCTTC	CATRGGPSYNEQFF
TRBV14	NA	NA	TRBJ2-1	14	TGTGCCAGCAGCCAAGATTTACAGGGCCATGAGCAGTTCTTC	CASSQDLQGHEQFF
TRBV9	NA	NA	TRBJ2-2	14	TGTGCCAGCAGCGTGGGGGTCTGGGCCGGGGAGCTGTTTTTT	CASSVGVWAGELFF
TRBV4-1	TRBD2	once	TRBJ2-5	17	TGCGCCAGCAGCCGAGAGAGAACTAGCGGGGTGCCCCGGACCCAGTACTTC	CASSRERTSGVPRTQYF
TRBV6-1	NA	once	TRBJ1-4	16	TGTGCCAGCAGTGAAGGCAGAGGGTTGGGTAATGAAAAACTGTTTTTT	CASSEGRGLGNEKLFF
TRBV28	TRBD2	NA	TRBJ2-1	19	TGTGCCAGCAGCCCTATACCGACGACTAGCGCTTATTCCTACAATGAGCAGTTCTTC	CASSPIPTTSAYSYNEQFF
TRBV28	NA	once	TRBJ1-5	10	TGTGCCAGCAGTTTACAGCCCCAGCATTTT	CASSLQPQHF
TRBV7-7	TRBD2	NA	TRBJ2-1	15	TGTGCCAGCAGCTTATCCGGGGGGGCCAGTGATGAGCAGTTCTTC	CASSLSGGASDEQFF
TRBV2	NA	NA	TRBJ1-6	13	TGTGCCAGCAGTGAAGTAGCTAATTCACCCCTCCACTTT	CASSEVANSPLHF
TRBV11-2	NA	NA	TRBJ2-5	14	TGTGCCAGCAGCCCTGCTAGCGCCCGGGGGACCCAGTACTTC	CASSPASARGTQYF